This T cell receptor beta chain emerged from a study of blood T cell repertoires in COVID-19. As for the study in general: Sites across the United States, Italy and Spain contributed samples from acute and convalescent COVID-19.

The V end was cut by 5 bases, the J end by 1 base, with 9 bases between. Germline V gene lookup returns CDR1 SGHRS and CDR2 YFSETQ. The CDR3 sequence is 13 residues long. How the authors handled the data: By means of reference gene primer amplification, nucleated cell counts were estimated. TCRdb keeps only in-frame clones here, not all; method: immunoSEQ multiplex PCR. Clone size and the V and J calls come from that table; the DNA yielded D and trimming. The sample carries around 99,000 clones, around nine tenths recorded once. This clone was seen a handful of times. The rearrangement links TRBV5-1 to TRBJ1-1; D is unresolved. This clonotype was obtained from a woman aged 25 to 39 with acute or convalescent COVID-19. Sequencing was performed on peripheral blood. Here the CDR3 DNA reads TGCGCCAGCAGTAGGCGGAAGAACACTGAAGCTTTCTTT. Its protein product is CASSRRKNTEAFF.